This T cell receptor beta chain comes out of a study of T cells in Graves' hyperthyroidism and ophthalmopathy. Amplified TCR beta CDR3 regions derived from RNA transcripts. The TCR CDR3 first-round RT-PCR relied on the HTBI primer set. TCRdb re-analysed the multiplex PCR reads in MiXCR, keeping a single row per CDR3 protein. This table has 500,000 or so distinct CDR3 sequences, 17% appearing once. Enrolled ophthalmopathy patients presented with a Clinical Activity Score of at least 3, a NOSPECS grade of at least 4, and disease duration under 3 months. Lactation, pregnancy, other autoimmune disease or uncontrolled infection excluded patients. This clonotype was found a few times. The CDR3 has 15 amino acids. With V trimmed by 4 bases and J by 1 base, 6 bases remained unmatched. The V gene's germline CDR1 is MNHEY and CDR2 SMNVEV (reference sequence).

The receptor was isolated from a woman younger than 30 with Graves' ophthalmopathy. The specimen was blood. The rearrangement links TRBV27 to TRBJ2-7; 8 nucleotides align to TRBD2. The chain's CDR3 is CASSWASGHSYEQYF. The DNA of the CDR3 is TGTGCCAGCAGTTGGGCTAGCGGGCATTCCTACGAGCAGTACTTC.